This T cell receptor (beta chain) was captured by sequencing in a study of T cell responses to AZD1222 COVID-19 vaccine. General observations from the study: Researchers took repertoire samples only after the peak T cell response had come. Only a handful of individuals given AZD1222 were seropositive at baseline. Possibly, clonal diversity was underestimated; donors were largely white British and included more females.

The protocol was immunoSEQ multiplex PCR, while the TCRdb copy is restricted to in-frame clones and leaves out a portion. The data show about 140,000 clones, 85% to 90% seen once. The CDR3 is made up of 13 amino acids. The V end lost 6 bases, the J end lost 4 bases, and 10 bases lay between the germline ends. Germline CDR1 is KGHSH and CDR2 is LQKENI. Remarks on this clone: Antigen: not known.

The clonotype originates from an adult in good health. The J gene is TRBJ1-5, the V gene TRBV18; tentatively, D is TRBD1 (6 bases). Sequenced here: peripheral blood, sampled on day 0 of AZD1222 vaccination. This CDR3 is CASSRQENQPQHF. CDR3 DNA sequence: TGTGCCAGCTCCCGACAGGAAAATCAGCCCCAGCATTTT.